This T cell receptor beta chain is drawn from a study of neoadjuvant anti-PD-1 for oral cavity cancer. Looking at the study overall: Around day 43, patients without progression received a fourth nivolumab dose before surgery.

In germline, CDR1 is MNHEY, CDR2 SVGAGI. The V and J ends lost 5 bases and 4 bases respectively, with 12 bases between them. CDR3 length: 15 residues. Time point reported: after neoadjuvant nivolumab, at surgical resection. Findings of the study overall: After neoadjuvant nivolumab, PBMC T cell clonality was significantly higher in non-responders than responders.

Profiling relied on immunoSEQ multiplex PCR, and the TCRdb table lists in-frame clones only, not all of them. In the table there are over 7,000 clones, 69% of which are singletons. Comments on this clone: Its antigen is undetermined.

This receptor was obtained from a person between 35 and 79 years old with oral cavity squamous cell carcinoma. Material: PBMCs, obtained after nivolumab (anti-PD-1) treatment. This sequence joins TRBV6-5 and TRBJ2-6; D is possibly TRBD1 or TRBD2 (5 bases each). CDR3 sequence (DNA): TGTGCCAGCAGTCCCTCTGAGGGGGGGGCCAACGTCCTGACTTTC. Translation gives CASSPSEGGANVLTF.